These 21 T cell receptor beta chains were sequenced from one sample in a study of blood T cells in healthy people across ages. Next came a second PCR, run for about 7 to 11 cycles, which used a sample-barcoded 5' primer along with a J-beta primer mix. From the 5' RACE reads, TCRdb called clonotypes with MiXCR, one entry per CDR3 protein. The sample carries about 720,000 distinct CDR3 sequences, approximately 21% recorded once. Material: blood. The receptors were gathered from a man between 65 and 80 years old in good health.

This clonotype was picked up a small number of times. The J gene is TRBJ2-7, the V gene TRBV28; 9 positions agree with TRBD2. Germline values: CDR1 MDHEN, CDR2 SYDVKM. The junction had 15 bases not matched to a gene; V was cut back by 5 bases and J by 1 base. The CDR3 runs to 18 residues. The CDR3 DNA sequence: TGTGCCAGCAGTCTATTCCTAGCGGGGCCAACACTATCCTACGAGCAGTACTTC. Translation gives CASSLFLAGPTLSYEQYF.

This clonotype came up a few times. The rearrangement joins TRBV4-3 to TRBJ2-5; 11 nucleotides align to TRBD2. Germline V CDR1 and CDR2: LGHNA, YSLEER. The CDR3 consists of 15 residues. V was pared by 1 base and J by 5 bases, with 3 bases of the junction left unmatched. The CDR3, as DNA: TGCGCCAGCAGCCAAGGTCCTAGCGGGAGGGAGACCCAGTACTTC. Translated, it gives CASSQGPSGRETQYF.

This clonotype was observed many times. The V call is TRBV6-2 or TRBV6-3, the J call TRBJ2-1; 9 bases agree with TRBD2. V dropped 6 bases and J dropped 2; count of bases not matched to a gene: 5. This CDR3 spans 15 amino acids. Germline CDR1 MNHEY, CDR2 SVGEGT. CDR3 residues: CASSPAGGTYNEQFF. Here the CDR3 DNA reads TGTGCCAGCAGCCCCGCGGGAGGGACCTACAATGAGCAGTTCTTC.

The sample holds many counts of this clonotype. The genes are TRBV6-5 and TRBJ1-2; D may be TRBD1 (6 bases). CDR3 length: 12 residues. V was clipped by 8 bases and J by 4 bases, with 11 bases between them. Per the germline V gene, CDR1 is MNHEY and CDR2 is SVGAGI. In DNA, the CDR3 is TGTGCCAGCGGCGGGGGCCCCTATGGCTACACCTTC. Its protein product is CASGGGPYGYTF.

This clonotype occurred many times. The chain joins TRBV20-1 to TRBJ1-2; D uncertain. This CDR3 has 11 amino acids. The germline V and J ends were trimmed by 2 bases and 4 bases, with 5 bases remaining between them. Germline CDR1 DFQATT, CDR2 SNEGSKA (reference sequence). The CDR3 DNA is TGCAGTGCTAGATCGGCCTATGGCTACACCTTC. Residues: CSARSAYGYTF.

This sequence joins TRBV6-1 and TRBJ1-1; 11 positions match TRBD1. Unmatched junction bases numbered 5, after V lost 6 bases and J lost 2 bases. This CDR3 region has 15 residues. Germline values: CDR1 MNHNS, CDR2 SASEGT. The CDR3 reads CASRDRGRINTEAFF. The CDR3 bases are TGTGCCAGCAGGGACAGGGGGCGCATAAACACTGAAGCTTTCTTT.

This clonotype was seen a handful of times. The CDR3, as DNA: TGTGCCAGCAGCATACTCCGCCACGAGCAGTACTTC. This sequence encodes CASSILRHEQYF. The chain is built from TRBV5-6 and TRBJ2-7; D is unclear. Looked up from germline, CDR1 is SGHDT and CDR2 is YYEEEE. CDR3 length: 12 residues. Trimming cost V 4 bases and J 5 bases, with 10 bases left between them.

In its sample, this clonotype was seen a few times. V and J are TRBV12-3 or TRBV12-4 and TRBJ2-3; D possibly corresponds to TRBD1 (6 bases). This CDR3 is built from 15 residues. Between the trimmed V and J ends, which lost 5 bases and 4 bases, there was a span of 16 bases. The CDR3 protein is CASSLTGSRADTQYF. The CDR3, as DNA: TGTGCCAGCAGTCTTACAGGGTCACGCGCAGATACGCAGTATTTT.

The chain combines TRBV13 with TRBJ2-5; 7 positions match TRBD2. The DNA matches TRBJ2-1 better at its end, which makes the J call doubtful. In germline, CDR1 is PRHDT, CDR2 FYEKMQ (reference sequence). This CDR3 is 13 amino acids long. The CDR3 DNA reads as TGTGCCAGCAGCTCCCGACTAGCATCCGAGCAGTTCTTC. Its translation: CASSSRLASEQFF.

This clonotype has only a few counts. V is TRBV12-3 or TRBV12-4 and J is TRBJ2-1, with 7 bases aligning to TRBD1. The CDR3 consists of 14 residues. With V trimmed by 10 bases and J by 4 bases, 10 bases remained unmatched. The CDR3 here is CATSRDREYNEQFF. The CDR3 region has the DNA TGTGCCACGAGCAGGGACAGAGAATACAATGAGCAGTTCTTC.

There are a few counts of this clonotype. V is TRBV25-1 and J is TRBJ1-2; a possible D gene is TRBD1 (5 bases). The V end lost 1 base, the J end lost 6 bases, and 9 bases lay between the germline ends. The CDR3 length is 13 residues. Germline V gene sequence: CDR1 MGHDK, CDR2 SYGVNS. The CDR3 nucleotides are TGTGCCAGCAGTGAATTGGGACGGGATGGCTACACCTTC. Protein: CASSELGRDGYTF.

The V and J genes are TRBV28 and TRBJ2-7; D is perhaps TRBD2 (5 bases). Between the trimmed V and J ends, which lost 7 bases and 3 bases, there was a span of 13 bases. The V gene's germline CDR1 is MDHEN and CDR2 SYDVKM. The length of the CDR3 is 13 residues. CDR3 sequence: CASMDSTFYEQYF. The CDR3 region has the DNA TGTGCCAGCATGGACTCCACCTTCTACGAGCAGTACTTC.

The gene calls are TRBV3-1 and TRBJ2-3; D call uncertain. The CDR3 spans 14 residues. Between the trimmed V and J ends, which lost 0 bases and 0 bases, there was a span of 4 bases. Germline CDR1 is LGHDT and CDR2 is YNNKEL (reference sequence). The CDR3 reads CASSQDYSTDTQYF. CDR3 in DNA: TGTGCCAGCAGCCAAGATTACAGCACAGATACGCAGTATTTT.

This clonotype has just a few counts. This chain connects TRBV20-1 to TRBJ2-5; D assignment may be TRBD1 or TRBD2 (5 bases each). V lost 2 bases and J 6 bases, leaving 13 bases between the germline ends. Germline values: CDR1 DFQATT, CDR2 SNEGSKA (reference sequence). This CDR3 contains 13 residues. The CDR3 reads CSARKRGIKTQYF. The CDR3 nucleotides are TGCAGTGCTAGAAAGAGGGGCATAAAGACCCAGTACTTC.

The chain uses TRBV6-2 or TRBV6-3 and TRBJ2-1; either TRBD1 or TRBD2 may fit D (5 bases each). Trimming cost V 5 bases and J 0 bases, with 14 bases left between them. The germline gives CDR1 MNHEY, CDR2 SVGEGT. The CDR3 is 16 amino acids. CDR3 protein: CASSPGDHLSYNEQFF. The CDR3 DNA sequence: TGTGCCAGCAGTCCTGGGGACCACCTCTCCTACAATGAGCAGTTCTTC.

In this sample, this clonotype turned up a few times. This chain links TRBV12-3 or TRBV12-4 with TRBJ1-1; D gene ambiguous. Between the trimmed V and J ends, which lost 5 bases and 3 bases, there was a span of 7 bases. The CDR3 sequence is 12 residues long. CDR3 in amino acids: CASSPSYTEAFF. As DNA, the CDR3 is TGTGCCAGCAGTCCCTCTTACACTGAAGCTTTCTTT.

The table lists this clonotype with many counts. This sequence joins TRBV6-5 and TRBJ1-4, with 8 bases aligning to TRBD1. The CDR3 covers 17 residues. From germline, CDR1 is MNHEY and CDR2 SVGAGI. The ends lost 2 bases at V and 7 bases at J; junction bases unmatched: 12. The CDR3 here is CASSYDAGTGGIEKLFF. The DNA of the CDR3 is TGTGCCAGCAGTTACGACGCAGGGACAGGCGGAATTGAAAAACTGTTTTTT.

Comment on this clonotype: Just one base apart from a much larger clone, this may be a read error. V and J are TRBV7-2 and TRBJ2-5; D not resolved. CDR3 length: 13 residues. Germline V gives CDR1 SGHTA, CDR2 FQGNSA. The CDR3 coding sequence is TGTTCCAGCAGCTTAGGGCACGGGGAGACCCAGTACTTC. This sequence encodes CSSSLGHGETQYF.

V and J are TRBV24-1 and TRBJ1-2; unclear D gene. The CDR3 consists of 15 residues. Trimming stripped 1 base from V and 2 bases from J, with 10 bases between. Germline V gene lookup returns CDR1 KGHDR and CDR2 SFDVKD. CDR3 sequence reads: CATSDFAGGNYGYTF. The DNA of the CDR3 is TGTGCCACCAGTGATTTCGCAGGCGGAAACTATGGCTACACCTTC.

This clonotype was counted once. V and J are TRBV7-9 and TRBJ2-5, with 8 bases matching TRBD2. The J call is uncertain, as TRBJ2-7 better fits the DNA end. CDR3 length: 15 residues. Germline-derived CDR1 and CDR2 are SEHNR and FQNEAQ (reference sequence). DNA of the CDR3: TGTGCCAGCAGCCAAAGCGGGGGTCTCCCCTACGAGCAGTACTTC. It is translated as CASSQSGGLPYEQYF.

This clonotype came up a few times. V gene TRBV10-3 combines with J gene TRBJ2-7; TRBD2 aligns across 10 bases. The V gene end was trimmed by 5 bases and the J gene end by 0 bases; junction bases not matched to a gene: 4. The CDR3 extends over 15 amino acids. CDR1 is ENHRY, CDR2 SYGVKD, per germline. Written as DNA, the CDR3 is TGTGCCATCAGTAGCGGACTAGCGGACTCCTACGAGCAGTACTTC. This encodes CAISSGLADSYEQYF.